The clone carrying this T cell receptor beta chain was recorded a few times. The data were taken from a study of CD8 T cells in ankylosing spondylitis. TCRdb re-analysed the 5' RACE reads in MiXCR, keeping a single row per CDR3 protein. The data show some 300,000 distinct CDR3 sequences, roughly 20% seen once. In germline, CDR1 is DFQATT, CDR2 SNEGSKA (reference sequence). The CDR3 has 14 residues. Trimming stripped 1 base from V and 0 bases from J, with 7 bases between. Sequencing was carried out using blood, either unsorted or a sorted T cell fraction (not recorded which). V and J are TRBV20-1 and TRBJ1-5, with no clear D. This clonotype originated in a female donor with ankylosing spondylitis or in good health (not recorded which). CDR3 coding DNA: TGCAGTGCTAGAGGTTCGTATAGCAATCAGCCCCAGCATTTT. This encodes CSARGSYSNQPQHF.